Shown below are 15 T cell receptor beta chains from a single sample sequenced in a study of identical twins. A single record per CDR3 protein comes from TCRdb applying MiXCR to the 5' RACE reads. The table includes 300,000 or so distinct CDR3 sequences, more than 8% detected once. In addition, the sample was reused for a study of yellow fever vaccine responses in identical twins.

Material for sequencing was CD8+ T cells sorted from blood. These receptors were taken from a young woman in good health.

This clonotype was recorded many times. The J gene is TRBJ1-1, the V gene TRBV4-3, with a possible D match to TRBD1 (5 bases). The CDR3 has 13 residues. Trimming stripped 0 bases from V and 8 bases from J, with 10 bases between. CDR1 LGHNA and CDR2 YSLEER come from the germline V gene. The CDR3 DNA reads as TGCGCCAGCAGCCAAGATCGCTACAGGGAAGCTTTCTTT. This translates into CASSQDRYREAFF.

This clonotype turned up a few times. The chain combines TRBV27 with TRBJ1-1, with 8 bases matching TRBD1. CDR1 and CDR2 (germline): MNHEY, SMNVEV (reference sequence). Unmatched junction bases numbered 6, after V lost 4 bases and J lost 2 bases. The CDR3 contains 15 residues. CDR3 amino acids: CASSYQGAINTEAFF. Written as DNA, the CDR3 is TGTGCCAGCAGTTACCAGGGGGCGATAAACACTGAAGCTTTCTTT.

About this clonotype itself: As the CDR3 is not closed by the conserved phenylalanine or tryptophan, this likely results from a read error. The V call is TRBV14, the J call TRBJ2-1; a weak D match, TRBD2 (5 bases). Trimming cost V 4 bases and J 2 bases, with 12 bases left between them. The CDR3 runs 15 residues. From germline, CDR1 is SGHDN and CDR2 FVKESK. This CDR3 reads CASSPSWSAYNEQFL. In DNA form, the CDR3 reads TGTGCCAGCAGCCCTAGCTGGAGCGCCTACAATGAGCAGTTCCTC.

In its sample, this clonotype was seen a few times. The genes are TRBV20-1 and TRBJ2-3; D unclear. The V gene lost 8 bases and the J gene lost 2 bases, with 17 bases spanning the gap. This CDR3 is 14 amino acids long. Germline CDR1 and CDR2: DFQATT and SNEGSKA (reference sequence). The chain's CDR3 is CSLRESGYTDTQYF. CDR3 DNA: TGCAGTTTAAGAGAAAGTGGATACACAGATACGCAGTATTTT.

This clonotype was detected only a few times. The chain uses TRBV4-3 and TRBJ2-1, with 8 bases matching TRBD1. Germline V gene lookup returns CDR1 LGHNA and CDR2 YSLEER. The trim removed 4 bases at V and 5 bases at J, leaving 7 bases unmatched. This CDR3 has 15 residues. The CDR3 bases are TGCGCCAGCAGCCCAGGGACAGGAGGGGACAATGAGCAGTTCTTC. It encodes CASSPGTGGDNEQFF.

The CDR3 region is CASSLGAASGRVRVSYEQYF. The CDR3, as DNA: TGTGCCAGCAGCCTAGGGGCGGCTAGCGGGCGAGTCAGGGTGTCCTACGAGCAGTACTTC. The chain couples TRBV11-2 to TRBJ2-7, with 8 bases that match TRBD2. Germline V gene sequence: CDR1 SGHAT, CDR2 FQNNGV. V gave up 5 bases and J gave up 1 base; unmatched junction bases: 22. The CDR3 has 20 residues.

This clonotype has only a few counts. The genes are TRBV28 and TRBJ1-5, with D perhaps matching TRBD1 (5 bases). Germline CDR1 and CDR2: MDHEN and SYDVKM. This CDR3 comprises 13 residues. The V gene lost 6 bases and the J gene lost 6 bases, with 12 bases spanning the gap. The CDR3 bases are TGTGCCAGCAGAGGGACTGTGGGTCAGCCCCAGCATTTT. The encoded protein is CASRGTVGQPQHF.

This clonotype turned up a few times. This sequence joins TRBV20-1 and TRBJ2-1; 8 bases map to TRBD1. The trim removed 0 bases at V and 7 bases at J, leaving 5 bases unmatched. Germline CDR1 DFQATT, CDR2 SNEGSKA (reference sequence). The CDR3 has 14 residues. CDR3 sequence: CSARDRQGMNEQFF. Written as DNA, the CDR3 is TGCAGTGCTAGAGACCGACAGGGGATGAATGAGCAGTTCTTC.

This clonotype was picked up a small number of times. This rearrangement joins TRBV4-1 to TRBJ2-6; D unclear. Germline CDR1 MGHRA, CDR2 YSYEKL. V was clipped by 1 base and J by 16 bases, with 11 bases between them. The CDR3 contains 12 residues. CDR3 in DNA: TGCGCCAGCAGCCAAGGGTCCTCTCCTCTGACTTTC. This gives the protein CASSQGSSPLTF.

This clonotype was observed many times. This chain connects TRBV12-3 or TRBV12-4 to TRBJ2-2, with 7 bases fitting TRBD1. This CDR3 is 12 amino acids long. After removal of 6 bases from V and 5 bases from J, the junction contained 0 bases not matched to a gene. The CDR3 reads CASRQGTGELFF. The CDR3 DNA sequence: TGTGCCAGCAGACAGGGGACCGGGGAGCTGTTTTTT.

This clonotype has a handful of counts. The CDR3 loop reads CSAGIPNTGELFF. The CDR3 DNA sequence: TGCAGCGCCGGGATTCCTAACACCGGGGAGCTGTTTTTT. The rearrangement links TRBV29-1 to TRBJ2-2, with D maybe TRBD2 (5 bases). This CDR3 region has 13 residues. The V end was cut by 7 bases, the J end by 2 bases, with 11 bases between. The V gene's germline CDR1 is SQVTM and CDR2 ANQGSEA.

This clonotype appeared many times. The chain recombines TRBV20-1 with TRBJ2-5, with TRBD1 matching 11 bases. CDR3 length: 15 residues. Germline V gene data show CDR1 as DFQATT and CDR2 as SNEGSKA (reference sequence). Trimming cost V 6 bases and J 5 bases; bases outside gene matches: 11. The CDR3 bases are TGCAGTGCCACTACCGGGACAGGGGGATTGGAGACCCAGTACTTC. Its translation: CSATTGTGGLETQYF.

The chain carries TRBV5-1 and TRBJ2-3, with 8 bases matching TRBD2. In germline, CDR1 is SGHRS, CDR2 YFSETQ. The trim removed 2 bases at V and 0 bases at J, leaving 5 bases unmatched. The CDR3 sequence is 16 residues long. CDR3 coding DNA: TGCGCCAGCAGCTTATATCCTAGCGGGAGCACAGATACGCAGTATTTT. Translating gives CASSLYPSGSTDTQYF.

CDR3 in DNA: TGTGCCAGCAACCTGGGGACTAGCGGGGACACAGATACGCAGTATTTT. Residues: CASNLGTSGDTDTQYF. The chain links TRBV7-2 to TRBJ2-3; 13 bases are a match to TRBD2. Germline CDR1 reads SGHTA; CDR2 reads FQGNSA. The CDR3 extends over 16 amino acids. The J segment lost 2 bases and the V segment lost 7 bases, leaving 6 bases of the junction unmatched.

V gene TRBV29-1 combines with J gene TRBJ2-5; 10 bases are a match to TRBD2. The CDR3 extends over 15 amino acids. CDR1 is SQVTM and CDR2 is ANQGSEA in the germline V gene. After removal of 3 bases from V and 4 bases from J, the junction contained 8 bases not matched to a gene. The CDR3 DNA reads TGCAGCGTTGATCGGCTAGCGGGAGCGCCAGAGACCCAGTACTTC. As protein: CSVDRLAGAPETQYF.